A single sample is the source of the 22 T cell receptor beta chains below, sequenced in a study of blood T cell repertoires in COVID-19. Produced via immunoSEQ multiplex PCR; TCRdb's table is partial and in-frame only. Of roughly 340,000 clones in the sample, around 91% were seen once. Sequenced sample: peripheral blood. Source of these receptors: a woman younger than 30 who had recovered from COVID-19.

The rearrangement uses TRBV6-2 or TRBV6-3 and TRBJ2-1, with 8 positions matching TRBD2. CDR1 is MNHEY and CDR2 is SVGEGT in the germline V gene. This CDR3 has 14 amino acids. Germline trimming cut 6 bases from V and 7 bases from J; bases unmatched to any gene: 8. In DNA, the CDR3 is TGTGCCAGCAGCATAGCGGGAAAGGGTAATGAGCAGTTCTTC. Translating gives CASSIAGKGNEQFF.

V gene TRBV4-1 combines with J gene TRBJ2-1; the match to TRBD1 covers 8 bases. Germline lookup yields CDR1 MGHRA and CDR2 YSYEKL. The CDR3 length is 15 residues. Germline trimming cut 1 base from V and 10 bases from J; bases unmatched to any gene: 9. The CDR3 reads CASSQAYSRGREQFF. DNA of the CDR3: TGCGCCAGCAGCCAAGCATACAGCAGGGGGCGGGAGCAGTTCTTC.

This chain uses TRBV24-1 with TRBJ2-1, with TRBD1 matching over 10 bases. The CDR3 is 16 amino acids. Trimming removed 3 bases from V and 8 bases from J; junction bases left unmatched: 9. Per germline, CDR1 KGHDR and CDR2 SFDVKD. Written as DNA, the CDR3 is TGTGCCACCAGTGATCCCCAGGGACAGGGGAGACATGAGCAGTTCTTC. It codes for CATSDPQGQGRHEQFF.

The chain is built from TRBV7-9 and TRBJ2-5; 7 nucleotides line up with TRBD2. The CDR3 extends over 19 amino acids. J lost 0 bases, V lost 5 bases, and 18 bases had no gene match. From germline, CDR1 is SEHNR and CDR2 FQNEAQ (reference sequence). The CDR3 is CASSHPTSEDSSYQETQYF. The CDR3 coding sequence is TGTGCCAGCAGCCACCCTACTAGCGAAGATTCTTCGTACCAAGAGACCCAGTACTTC.

The chain uses TRBV7-8 and TRBJ2-2, with 9 bases aligning to TRBD1. CDR3 length equals 13 residues. Trimming removed 1 base from V and 14 bases from J; junction bases left unmatched: 5. Germline CDR1 reads SGHVS; CDR2 reads FQNEAQ. CDR3 loop: CASSLDGTGLLFF. CDR3 bases: TGTGCCAGCAGCTTAGATGGGACAGGGTTACTGTTTTTT.

The chain recombines TRBV30 with TRBJ2-1, with 9 bases fitting TRBD2. The germline V gene encodes CDR1 GTSNPN and CDR2 SVGIG (reference sequence). CDR3 size: 16 residues. V lost 2 bases and J lost 5; bases outside the gene matches: 10. Written as DNA, the CDR3 is TGTGCCTGGAGTATAATGAGACTAGCGGTTAACAATGAGCAGTTCTTC. Encoded protein: CAWSIMRLAVNNEQFF. Looking up the rest from reference TRBV30 and TRBJ2-1 gives the full variable domain: SQTIHQWPATLVQPVGSPLSLECTVEGTSNPNLYWYRQAAGRGLQLLFYSVGIGQISSEVPQNLSASRPQDRQFILSSKKLLLSDSGFYLCAWSIMRLAVNNEQFFGPGTRLTVL.

CDR3 nucleotides: TGTGCCAGCAGCCCAAGGGCTAGCGGGATTTCTGGGGCCAACGTCCTGACTTTC. Protein product: CASSPRASGISGANVLTF. The rearrangement uses TRBV7-2 and TRBJ2-6; 9 nucleotides align to TRBD2. With V trimmed by 5 bases and J by 1 base, 9 bases remained unmatched. The germline V gene has CDR1 SGHTA and CDR2 FQGNSA. There are 18 residues in the CDR3.

V is TRBV30 and J is TRBJ1-5; D unresolved. The CDR3 totals 13 residues. With 4 bases removed from V and 0 bases from J, the gap between germline ends came to 7 bases. Germline values: CDR1 GTSNPN, CDR2 SVGIG (reference sequence). This chain's CDR3 is CAWNINSNQPQHF. CDR3 bases: TGTGCCTGGAATATAAATAGCAATCAGCCCCAGCATTTT.

This sequence joins TRBV7-2 and TRBJ1-1; D possibly corresponds to TRBD1 (5 bases). This CDR3 region has 15 residues. V was cut by 8 bases and J by 0 bases, with 16 bases left in between. The germline V gene encodes CDR1 SGHTA and CDR2 FQGNSA. CDR3 DNA sequence: TGTGCCAGCCAACCGCCCGGACACATGAACACTGAAGCTTTCTTT. Translation gives CASQPPGHMNTEAFF.

V gene TRBV15 combines with J gene TRBJ2-1, with 10 bases fitting TRBD2. V lost 3 bases, J lost 8 bases, and 7 bases stayed unmatched. Germline CDR1 reads LNHNV; CDR2 reads YYDKDF (reference sequence). CDR3 length: 15 amino acids. The CDR3: CATSSQREGRYEQFF. The CDR3 nucleotides read TGTGCCACCAGCAGCCAGCGGGAGGGCCGGTATGAGCAGTTCTTC.

This sequence joins TRBV11-2 and TRBJ2-1; weak D call: TRBD1 (6 bases). V was clipped by 1 base and J by 8 bases, with 18 bases between them. In germline, CDR1 is SGHAT, CDR2 FQNNGV. The CDR3 extends over 16 amino acids. CDR3 sequence (DNA): TGTGCCAGCAGCTTAGGAGGGGGTGGTCTGATCTATGAGCAGTTCTTC. Its protein is CASSLGGGGLIYEQFF.

This rearrangement joins TRBV7-9 to TRBJ1-2; tentatively, D is TRBD1 (6 bases). V lost 4 bases, J lost 4 bases, and 10 bases lay in between. CDR3 size: 13 residues. Germline values: CDR1 SEHNR, CDR2 FQNEAQ (reference sequence). The chain's CDR3 is CASSSGTPYGYTF. CDR3 bases: TGTGCCAGCAGCTCTGGGACACCCTATGGCTACACCTTC.

This clone was observed a handful of times. The chain joins TRBV7-2 to TRBJ1-2, with D maybe TRBD1 (5 bases). This CDR3 region has 13 residues. Deletions cut 5 bases from V and 8 bases from J, with 15 bases between. Germline CDR1 reads SGHTA; CDR2 reads FQGNSA. The CDR3 is CASSLRWGSGYTF. Here the CDR3 DNA reads TGTGCCAGCAGCCTTAGATGGGGCAGCGGCTACACCTTC. Drawing the rest from reference TRBV7-2 and TRBJ1-2, the complete variable domain is GAGVSQSPSNKVTEKGKDVELRCDPISGHTALYWYRQSLGQGLEFLIYFQGNSAPDKSGLPSDRFSAERTGGSVSTLTIQRTQQEDSAVYLCASSLRWGSGYTFGSGTRLTVV.

V gene TRBV4-3 combines with J gene TRBJ1-4; no clear D. CDR3 length: 16 amino acids. V was shortened by 1 base and J by 8 bases, with 17 bases between the two germline ends. Germline values: CDR1 LGHNA, CDR2 YSLEER. The CDR3 nucleotides read TGCGCCAGCAGCCAAGTTTTGAGGGAGGCGGGCGAAAAACTGTTTTTT. Residues: CASSQVLREAGEKLFF.

This chain links TRBV5-6 with TRBJ2-5, with D possibly matching TRBD1 (5 bases). The length of the CDR3 is 13 residues. The germline V gene has CDR1 SGHDT and CDR2 YYEEEE. The V and J ends lost 5 bases and 0 bases respectively, with 8 bases between them. The CDR3 is CASSRTNQETQYF. The CDR3 DNA reads TGTGCCAGCAGTCGGACAAACCAAGAGACCCAGTACTTC.

The chain has TRBV10-1 and TRBJ2-7, with TRBD2 matching 9 bases. CDR1 is WNHNN, CDR2 SYGVQD, per germline (reference sequence). The CDR3 length is 19 residues. The V gene end was trimmed by 3 bases and the J gene end by 0 bases; junction bases not matched to a gene: 15. CDR3 loop: CASSDGDSGRRPSSYEQYV. The CDR3 DNA sequence: TGCGCCAGCAGTGATGGGGATAGCGGGAGACGGCCTAGCTCCTACGAGCAGTACGTC.

The genes are TRBV19 and TRBJ1-5; TRBD1 is a possible D gene (6 bases). V dropped 1 base and J dropped 2 bases, with 12 bases sitting between them. CDR1 is LNHDA, CDR2 SQIVND, per germline (reference sequence). CDR3 length: 16 amino acids. CDR3 DNA sequence: TGTGCCAGTAGTATAGCCAGGGGTTATGGCAATCAGCCCCAGCATTTT. Amino acids: CASSIARGYGNQPQHF.

J is TRBJ2-1 and V is TRBV6-6; D might be TRBD1 (6 bases). Germline assignment: CDR1 MNHNY and CDR2 SVGAGI (reference sequence). Trimming removed 5 bases from V and 0 bases from J, with 23 bases in between. This CDR3 has 19 amino acids. CDR3 sequence: CASSRVPLGGVSSYNEQFF. In nucleotides, the CDR3 is TGTGCCAGCAGTCGAGTCCCTCTAGGGGGTGTCAGCTCCTACAATGAGCAGTTCTTC.

This chain connects TRBV9 to TRBJ2-1; 8 bases map to TRBD1. This CDR3 region has 16 residues. The germline gives CDR1 SGDLS, CDR2 YYNGEE. V lost 1 base to trimming and J lost 4 bases; unmatched junction nucleotides: 7. CDR3 region: CASSVSRDRTYNEQFF. The CDR3 DNA sequence: TGTGCCAGCAGCGTATCGCGGGACAGGACATACAATGAGCAGTTCTTC.

The chain employs TRBV11-2 and TRBJ2-5, with D perhaps matching TRBD2 (7 bases). This CDR3 has 14 amino acids. In germline, CDR1 is SGHAT, CDR2 FQNNGV. Trimming left V 5 bases short and J 9 bases short, with 19 bases between. The CDR3 sequence is CASSTRTREGAQYF. CDR3 nucleotides: TGTGCCAGCAGCACTCGGACTAGGGAGGGGGCCCAGTACTTC.

The J gene is TRBJ1-3, the V gene TRBV30; D not resolved. The CDR3 sequence is 13 residues long. Germline assignment: CDR1 GTSNPN and CDR2 SVGIG (reference sequence). The germline V and J ends were trimmed by 8 bases and 1 base, with 12 bases remaining between them. CDR3 bases: TGTGCCGGCAACATTATGTCTGGAAACACCATATATTTT. This translates into CAGNIMSGNTIYF.

The J gene is TRBJ2-7, the V gene TRBV7-2; TRBD2 might be the D (5 bases). This CDR3 contains 14 residues. V shed 5 bases and J shed 4 bases, with 15 bases lying between them. CDR1 and CDR2 (germline): SGHTA, FQGNSA. CDR3 in DNA: TGTGCCAGCAGCCCGTCCGACCGGGGTTACGAGCAGTACGTC. This gives the protein CASSPSDRGYEQYV.